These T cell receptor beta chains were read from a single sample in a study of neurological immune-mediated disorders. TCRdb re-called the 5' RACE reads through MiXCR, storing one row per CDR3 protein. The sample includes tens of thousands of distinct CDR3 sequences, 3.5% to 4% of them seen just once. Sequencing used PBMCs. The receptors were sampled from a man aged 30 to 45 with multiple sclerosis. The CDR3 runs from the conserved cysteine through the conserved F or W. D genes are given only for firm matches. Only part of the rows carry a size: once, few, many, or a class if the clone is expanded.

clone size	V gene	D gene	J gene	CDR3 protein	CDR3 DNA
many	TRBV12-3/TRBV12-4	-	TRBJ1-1	CASSHHTEAFF	TGTGCCAGCAGCCATCACACTGAAGCTTTCTTT
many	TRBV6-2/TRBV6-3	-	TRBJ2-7	CASSYRYFGGSYEQYF	TGTGCCAGCAGTTATCGGTATTTTGGTGGATCCTACGAGCAGTACTTC
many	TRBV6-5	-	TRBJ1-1	CASSYSRSAGTEAFF	TGTGCCAGCAGTTACTCGCGGTCGGCAGGCACTGAAGCTTTCTTT
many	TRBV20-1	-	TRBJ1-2	CSAEGSSRDIGYGATF	TGCAGTGCTGAAGGATCGAGCCGGGACATCGGATATGGTGCAACCTTC
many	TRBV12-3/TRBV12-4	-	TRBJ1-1	CASRLTGLNTEAFF	TGTGCCAGCAGACTGACAGGTCTGAACACTGAAGCTTTCTTT
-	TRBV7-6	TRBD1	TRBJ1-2	CASSLVRPTGGNYGYTF	TGTGCCAGCAGCTTAGTACGTCCGACAGGGGGAAACTATGGCTACACCTTC
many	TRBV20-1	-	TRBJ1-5	CSARDNRDSNQPQHF	TGCAGTGCTAGAGATAACAGGGACAGCAATCAGCCCCAGCATTTT
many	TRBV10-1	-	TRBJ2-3	CASPTPSRNTDTQYF	TGCGCCAGCCCGACCCCTAGCCGAAACACAGATACGCAGTATTTT
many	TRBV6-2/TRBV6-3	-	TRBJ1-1	CASSVTNPRTEAFF	TGTGCCAGCAGTGTGACGAACCCGCGAACTGAAGCTTTCTTT
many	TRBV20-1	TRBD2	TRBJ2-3	CSAKKAGGTDTQYF	TGCAGTGCGAAGAAGGCGGGGGGCACAGATACGCAGTATTTT
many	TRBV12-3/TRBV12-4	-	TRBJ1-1	CASSLTGLNTEAFF	TGTGCCAGCAGTCTGACAGGCCTGAACACTGAAGCTTTCTTT
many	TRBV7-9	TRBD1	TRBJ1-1	CASSSGQVNTEAFF	TGTGCCAGCAGCTCCGGACAGGTGAACACTGAAGCTTTCTTT
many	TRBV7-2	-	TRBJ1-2	CASSFPGTYGYTF	TGTGCCAGCAGCTTTCCAGGGACGTATGGCTACACCTTC
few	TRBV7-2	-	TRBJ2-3	CASSLLIREGDTQYF	TGTGCCAGCAGCTTATTGATTAGAGAAGGAGATACGCAGTATTTT
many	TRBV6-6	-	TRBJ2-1	CASSYSAGGLPYNEQFF	TGTGCCAGCAGTTACTCCGCTGGCGGGCTGCCCTACAATGAGCAGTTCTTC
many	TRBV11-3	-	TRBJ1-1	CASSPQMGAVNTEAFF	TGTGCCAGCAGCCCCCAGATGGGGGCGGTGAACACTGAAGCTTTCTTT
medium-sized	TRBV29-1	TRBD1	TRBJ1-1	CSVLPGGNTEAFF	TGCAGCGTACTACCAGGGGGTAACACTGAAGCTTTCTTT
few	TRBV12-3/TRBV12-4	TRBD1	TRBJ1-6	CASSSMGQGNSPLHF	TGTGCCAGCAGTTCTATGGGACAGGGAAATTCACCCCTCCACTTT
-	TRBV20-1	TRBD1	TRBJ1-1	CSAKGHRGGGTEAFF	TGCAGTGCTAAGGGTCACAGGGGAGGAGGAACTGAAGCTTTCTTT
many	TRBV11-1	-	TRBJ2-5	CASSLIRSLNQETQYF	TGTGCCAGCAGCTTAATTCGGTCCCTCAACCAAGAGACCCAGTACTTC
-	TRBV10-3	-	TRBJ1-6	CAISELTGRSPLHF	TGTGCCATCAGTGAACTCACAGGCCGGTCACCCCTCCACTTT
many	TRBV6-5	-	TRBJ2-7	CATKGVGRSYEQYF	TGTGCCACTAAAGGGGTAGGGCGGTCTTACGAGCAGTACTTC
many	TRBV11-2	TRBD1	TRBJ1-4	CASSGRTGINEKLFF	TGTGCCAGCAGCGGACGGACAGGGATTAATGAAAAACTGTTTTTT
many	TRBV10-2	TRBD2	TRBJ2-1	CASSLAGGPYNEQFF	TGCGCCAGCAGTTTAGCGGGGGGGCCGTACAATGAGCAGTTCTTC
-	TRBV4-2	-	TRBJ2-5	CVSSQPGTQETQYF	TGTGTCAGCAGCCAACCCGGGACCCAAGAGACCCAGTACTTC
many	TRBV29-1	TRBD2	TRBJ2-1	CSVVAGVYNEQFF	TGCAGCGTTGTAGCGGGGGTCTACAATGAGCAGTTCTTC
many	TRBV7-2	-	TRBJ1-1	CASSSGIGTPEAFF	TGTGCCAGCAGCTCCGGGATTGGGACACCTGAAGCTTTCTTT
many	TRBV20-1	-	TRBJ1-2	CSDNGYTF	TGCAGTGATAATGGCTACACCTTC